Sequencing of this T cell receptor (beta chain) was carried out in a study of T cell repertoires in cytomegalovirus infection. Study background: CMV infection plus the matching HLA type was flagged by public TCR beta signatures.

This CDR3 has 18 amino acids. V gave up 2 bases and J gave up 0 bases, with 18 bases separating them. Germline loops: CDR1 SGHTA, CDR2 FQGTGA. This clonotype was counted only a few times. TCRdb analysed the reads with MiXCR anew, one entry per CDR3 protein. The table lists around 550,000 distinct CDR3 sequences, 26% of them singletons. This receptor was obtained from a human donor in good health (CMV status not recorded). Some clones in this sample may be carry-over from other donors' samples. The genes are TRBV7-3 and TRBJ2-3; D tentatively fits TRBD1 or TRBD2 (7 bases each). Sequenced sample: PBMCs. This chain's CDR3 is CASSLPPDREGSTDTQYF. The CDR3 region has the DNA TGTGCCAGCAGCTTACCCCCCGACAGGGAGGGAAGCACAGATACGCAGTATTTT.